This T cell receptor (beta chain) stems from a study of shared clonotypes between healthy human individuals. Study-level results: All-four-donor shared clonotypes had higher generation probabilities than non-shared clonotypes did. Shared clonotypes: 4.5% to 6% naive CD4, under 4% naive CD8, about 2.5% memory CD4, approximately 0.37% memory CD8.

This was a deep-level run. The method was immunoSEQ multiplex PCR; TCRdb's version includes in-frame clones alone and lacks a portion of them. The table has 2 million to 2.5 million clones, approximately 93% seen once; the top ten hold approximately 0.4%. Regarding this clone: What it binds is unknown.

Germline V lookup: CDR1 MNHEY, CDR2 SVGAGI. Trimming took 3 bases from V and 4 from J, leaving 9 bases between them. This CDR3 has 14 amino acids. The sample consisted of naive CD4+ T cells from PBMCs. Documented subset: CD45RA+ positively selected. The sequence was obtained from a man younger than 35 in good health. Some clones in this sample may be carry-over from other donors' samples. The gene calls are TRBV6-5 and TRBJ1-4; D is unclear. The chain's CDR3 is CASSYYGNNEKLFF. DNA for the CDR3: TGTGCCAGCAGTTATTACGGAAATAATGAAAAACTGTTTTTT.